Presented here are 10 T cell receptor beta chains from one specimen sequenced in a study of cytomegalovirus exposure and HLA in healthy donors. Assay used: immunoSEQ multiplex PCR; TCRdb lists only in-frame clones, some missing. This sample has 130,000 or so clones, with over 75% found just once. Sequencing was performed on PBMCs. The source is a woman aged 30 to 39 in good health and CMV-seronegative.

The chain recombines TRBV2 with TRBJ2-7; TRBD2 is a possible D gene (7 bases). CDR1 and CDR2 (germline): SNHLY, FYNNEI. The V gene lost 7 bases and the J gene lost 2 bases, with 18 bases spanning the gap. The CDR3 runs 15 residues. The CDR3: CASKRGGAGAYEQYF. The CDR3 region has the DNA TGTGCCAGCAAAAGGGGGGGGGCTGGTGCCTACGAGCAGTACTTC.

The chain links TRBV19 to TRBJ1-1; possible D gene TRBD1, 5 bases. V lost 1 base, J lost 8 bases, and 8 bases lay in between. Germline values: CDR1 LNHDA, CDR2 SQIVND (reference sequence). The CDR3 loop spans 12 amino acids. CDR3 region: CASSIGQSEAFF. The CDR3 coding sequence is TGTGCCAGTAGTATAGGACAGAGCGAAGCTTTCTTT.

V is TRBV2 and J is TRBJ1-2; TRBD1 is a possible D gene (5 bases). V lost 2 bases and J 7 bases, leaving 11 bases between the germline ends. The CDR3 consists of 13 residues. Germline V gene sequence: CDR1 SNHLY, CDR2 FYNNEI. CDR3 sequence: CASSERGRAGYTF. CDR3 nucleotide sequence: TGTGCCAGCAGTGAACGCGGCAGGGCTGGCTACACCTTC. Using reference TRBV2 and TRBJ1-2 for the parts outside the CDR3, the full variable domain is EPEVTQTPSHQVTQMGQEVILRCVPISNHLYFYWYRQILGQKVEFLVSFYNNEISEKSEIFDDQFSVERPDGSNFTLKIRSTKLEDSAMYFCASSERGRAGYTFGSGTRLTVV.

The V gene is TRBV7-8, the J gene TRBJ2-7; D might be TRBD2 (6 bases). Trimming stripped 3 bases from V and 0 bases from J, with 18 bases between. The CDR3 totals 17 residues. Germline V lookup: CDR1 SGHVS, CDR2 FQNEAQ. CDR3 region: CASSFPRGGGSSYEQYF. CDR3 DNA sequence: TGTGCCAGCAGCTTCCCAAGGGGTGGGGGGAGCTCCTACGAGCAGTACTTC.

The table lists this clone with a count of one. The genes are TRBV28 and TRBJ1-2, with 10 nucleotides matching TRBD1. CDR3 length: 16 amino acids. V trimming: 5 bases; J trimming: 4 bases; junction bases outside the gene matches: 10. Looked up from germline, CDR1 is MDHEN and CDR2 is SYDVKM. CDR3 coding DNA: TGTGCCAGCAGTACCTCCGGGACAGGGGTGGCCTATGGCTACACCTTC. Encoded protein: CASSTSGTGVAYGYTF.

This CDR3 reads CSAYRDTEAFF. CDR3 DNA sequence: TGCAGTGCTTACCGGGACACTGAAGCTTTCTTT. The chain carries TRBV20-1 and TRBJ1-1; D gene unclear. Trimming pared 5 bases from V and 3 bases from J, leaving 7 bases between. There are 11 residues in the CDR3. CDR1 is DFQATT and CDR2 is SNEGSKA in the germline V gene (reference sequence).

This sequence joins TRBV4-1 and TRBJ1-6; a weak D match, TRBD1 (5 bases). Germline CDR1 MGHRA, CDR2 YSYEKL. This CDR3 spans 15 amino acids. V gave up 1 base and J gave up 4 bases, with 8 bases separating them. This CDR3 is CASSQAGGYNSPLHF. The DNA of the CDR3 is TGCGCCAGCAGCCAAGCCGGGGGTTATAATTCACCCCTCCACTTT.

This clone has a handful of counts. This CDR3 reads CASSPTSVPDEQYF. The CDR3 coding sequence is TGTGCCAGCTCACCTACGTCTGTGCCGGACGAGCAGTACTTC. The chain uses TRBV18 and TRBJ2-7; D unclear. The CDR3 contains 14 residues. V lost 3 bases and J lost 5, with 14 bases in between. Looked up from germline, CDR1 is KGHSH and CDR2 is LQKENI.

This clone occurred once. This chain joins TRBV4-3 and TRBJ2-2; TRBD1 agrees at 9 bases. V shed 4 bases, J shed 6 bases, and the junction held 6 bases outside the gene matches. Germline loops: CDR1 LGHNA, CDR2 YSLEER. This CDR3 comprises 15 residues. The CDR3 coding sequence is TGCGCCAGCAGCCCTGGGGACAGGGAGGCCGGGGAGCTGTTTTTT. Protein: CASSPGDREAGELFF.

The chain employs TRBV11-2 and TRBJ1-3; 7 bases are a match to TRBD1. Germline CDR1 and CDR2: SGHAT and FQNNGV. With 6 bases clipped from V and 4 bases from J, the junction kept 6 bases outside the gene matches. CDR3 length equals 14 residues. The CDR3 loop is CASRRGPGGNTIYF. The CDR3 DNA reads TGTGCCAGCAGAAGGGGGCCGGGAGGAAACACCATATATTTT. The entire variable domain, with the rest obtained from reference TRBV11-2 and TRBJ1-3, is as follows: EAGVAQSPRYKIIEKRQSVAFWCNPISGHATLYWYQQILGQGPKLLIQFQNNGVVDDSQLPKDRFSAERLKGVDSTLKIQPAKLEDSAVYLCASRRGPGGNTIYFGEGSWLTVV.